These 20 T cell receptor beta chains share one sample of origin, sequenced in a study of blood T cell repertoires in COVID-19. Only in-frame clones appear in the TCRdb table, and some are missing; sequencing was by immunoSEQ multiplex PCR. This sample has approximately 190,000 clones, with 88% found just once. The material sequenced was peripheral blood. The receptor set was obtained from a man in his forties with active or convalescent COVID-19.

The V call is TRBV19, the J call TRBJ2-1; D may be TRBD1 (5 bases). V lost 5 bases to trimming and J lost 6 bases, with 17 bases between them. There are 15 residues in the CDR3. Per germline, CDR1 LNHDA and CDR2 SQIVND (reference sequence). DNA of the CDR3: TGTGCCAGTAGTCCAAGGGGCCTGATCGGCAATGAGCAGTTCTTC. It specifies CASSPRGLIGNEQFF.

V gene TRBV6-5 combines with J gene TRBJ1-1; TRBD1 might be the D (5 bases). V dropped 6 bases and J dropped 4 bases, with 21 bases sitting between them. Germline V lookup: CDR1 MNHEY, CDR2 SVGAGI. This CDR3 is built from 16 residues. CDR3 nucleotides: TGTGCCAGCAGCTACCTCACCTCTGACAGAGGCACTGAAGCTTTCTTT. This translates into CASSYLTSDRGTEAFF.

The CDR3 DNA is TGTGCCAGCAGTTACTCGTCGGGAAACACCATATATTTT. Translation gives CASSYSSGNTIYF. The V gene is TRBV6-2 or TRBV6-3, the J gene TRBJ1-3; the D is unclear. The CDR3 consists of 13 residues. Germline V gene sequence: CDR1 MNHEY, CDR2 SVGEGT. V gave up 0 bases and J gave up 4 bases, with 4 bases separating them.

CDR3 nucleotide sequence: TGTGCTAGTGGCCCAGCCCGGGGGGCCGGCACTGAAGCTTTCTTT. It yields the protein CASGPARGAGTEAFF. V usage is TRBV12-5 and J usage is TRBJ1-1; TRBD1 is a possible D gene (6 bases). The CDR3 covers 15 residues. CDR1 and CDR2 from the germline V gene are LGHNT and FRNRAP. V gave up 6 bases and J gave up 4 bases, with 18 bases separating them.

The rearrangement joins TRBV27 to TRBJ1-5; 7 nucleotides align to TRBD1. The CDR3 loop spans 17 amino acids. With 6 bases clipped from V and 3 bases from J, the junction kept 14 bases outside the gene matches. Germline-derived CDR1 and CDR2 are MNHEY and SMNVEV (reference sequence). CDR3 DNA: TGTGCCAGCAGCCCAAGGGAGACAGGGCCTAACAATCAGCCCCAGCATTTT. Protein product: CASSPRETGPNNQPQHF.

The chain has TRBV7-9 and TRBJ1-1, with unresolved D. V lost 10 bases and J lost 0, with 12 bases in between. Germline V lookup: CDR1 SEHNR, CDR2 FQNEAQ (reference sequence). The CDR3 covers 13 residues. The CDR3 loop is CATAAGLNTEAFF. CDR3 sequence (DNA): TGTGCCACCGCAGCGGGTCTGAACACTGAAGCTTTCTTT.

The CDR3: CASSTTDGADTKSFEQFF. CDR3 DNA sequence: TGTGCCAGCAGCACAACCGATGGGGCGGACACGAAATCCTTTGAGCAGTTCTTC. This chain uses TRBV7-9 with TRBJ2-1; a possible D gene is TRBD1 (5 bases). The CDR3 has 18 amino acids. V lost 5 bases and J 9 bases, leaving 29 bases between the germline ends. Germline CDR1 reads SEHNR; CDR2 reads FQNEAQ (reference sequence).

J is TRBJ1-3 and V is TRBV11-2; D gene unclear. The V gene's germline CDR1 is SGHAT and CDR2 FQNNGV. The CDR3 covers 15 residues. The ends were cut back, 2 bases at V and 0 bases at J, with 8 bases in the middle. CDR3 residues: CASSLSRSSGNTIYF. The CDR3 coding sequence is TGTGCCAGCAGCTTATCGAGGAGCTCTGGAAACACCATATATTTT.

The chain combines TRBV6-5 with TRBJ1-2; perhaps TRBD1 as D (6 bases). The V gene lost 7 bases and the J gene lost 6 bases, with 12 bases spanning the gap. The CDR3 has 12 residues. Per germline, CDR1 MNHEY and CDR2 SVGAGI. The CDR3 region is CASMRGYDGYTF. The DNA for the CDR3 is TGTGCCAGCATGAGGGGGTATGATGGCTACACCTTC.

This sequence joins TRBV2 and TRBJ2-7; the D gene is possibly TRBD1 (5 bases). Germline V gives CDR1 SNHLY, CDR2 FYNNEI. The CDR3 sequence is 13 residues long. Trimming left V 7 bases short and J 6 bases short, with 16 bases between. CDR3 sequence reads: CASTGQGLGEQYF. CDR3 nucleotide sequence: TGTGCCAGCACCGGGCAGGGATTAGGCGAGCAGTACTTC.

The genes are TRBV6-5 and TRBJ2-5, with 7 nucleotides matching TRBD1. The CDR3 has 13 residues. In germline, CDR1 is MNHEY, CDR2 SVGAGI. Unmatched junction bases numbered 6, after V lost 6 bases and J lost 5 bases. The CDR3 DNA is TGTGCCAGCAGCCTGACAGGGTTCGAGACCCAGTACTTC. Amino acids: CASSLTGFETQYF.

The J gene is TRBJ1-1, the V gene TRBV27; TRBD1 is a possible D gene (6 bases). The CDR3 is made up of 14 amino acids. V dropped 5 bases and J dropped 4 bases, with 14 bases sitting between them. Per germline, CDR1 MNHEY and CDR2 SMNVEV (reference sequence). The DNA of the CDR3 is TGTGCCAGCAGTCCGCTGACAGGACTCACTGAAGCTTTCTTT. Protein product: CASSPLTGLTEAFF.

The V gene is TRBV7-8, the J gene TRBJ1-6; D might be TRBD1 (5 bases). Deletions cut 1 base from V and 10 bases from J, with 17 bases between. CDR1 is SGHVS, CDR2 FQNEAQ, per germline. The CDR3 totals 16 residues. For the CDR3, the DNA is TGTGCCAGCAGCTTAGTTGCAGGGCTGCAAGAATCACCCCTCCACTTT. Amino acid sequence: CASSLVAGLQESPLHF.

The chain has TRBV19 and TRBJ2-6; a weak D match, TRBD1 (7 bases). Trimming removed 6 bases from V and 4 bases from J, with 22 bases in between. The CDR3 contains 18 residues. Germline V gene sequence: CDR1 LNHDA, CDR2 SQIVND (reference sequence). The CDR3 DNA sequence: TGTGCCAGTAGCCCGCGGACAGGAGGGGTGAGAGGGGCCAACGTCCTGACTTTC. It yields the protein CASSPRTGGVRGANVLTF.

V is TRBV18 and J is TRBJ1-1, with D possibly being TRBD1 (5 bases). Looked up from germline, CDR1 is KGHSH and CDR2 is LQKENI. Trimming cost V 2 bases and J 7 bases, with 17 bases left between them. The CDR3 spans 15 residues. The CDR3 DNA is TGTGCCAGCTCACCATCCCAATCATCGGGGGTTGAAGCTTTCTTT. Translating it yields CASSPSQSSGVEAFF.

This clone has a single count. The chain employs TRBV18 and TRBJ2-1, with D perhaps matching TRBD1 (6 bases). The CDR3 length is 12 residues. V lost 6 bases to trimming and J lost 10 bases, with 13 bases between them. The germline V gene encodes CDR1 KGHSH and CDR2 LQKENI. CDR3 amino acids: CASSSNDREQFF. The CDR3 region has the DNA TGTGCCAGCTCCTCCAATGACAGGGAGCAGTTCTTC.

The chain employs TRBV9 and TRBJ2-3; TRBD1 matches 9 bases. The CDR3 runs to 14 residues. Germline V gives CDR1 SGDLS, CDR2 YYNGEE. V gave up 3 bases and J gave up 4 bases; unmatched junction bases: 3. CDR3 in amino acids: CASSGTGESDTQYF. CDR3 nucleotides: TGTGCCAGCAGCGGGACAGGGGAGTCAGATACGCAGTATTTT.

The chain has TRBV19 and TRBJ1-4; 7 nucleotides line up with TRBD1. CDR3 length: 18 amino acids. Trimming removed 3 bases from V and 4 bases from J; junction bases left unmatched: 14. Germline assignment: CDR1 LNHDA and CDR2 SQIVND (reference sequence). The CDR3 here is CASSIRSPPQGYNEKLFF. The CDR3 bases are TGTGCCAGTAGTATCCGTAGCCCACCACAGGGGTATAATGAAAAACTGTTTTTT.

CDR3 sequence reads: CASSLGDSAVDEQFF. CDR3 nucleotides: TGTGCCAGCAGCTTAGGGGACAGCGCCGTTGATGAGCAGTTCTTC. The V and J genes are TRBV7-9 and TRBJ2-1; 7 bases map to TRBD1. The CDR3 totals 15 residues. The V gene end was trimmed by 1 base and the J gene end by 8 bases; junction bases not matched to a gene: 8. The germline V gene has CDR1 SEHNR and CDR2 FQNEAQ (reference sequence).

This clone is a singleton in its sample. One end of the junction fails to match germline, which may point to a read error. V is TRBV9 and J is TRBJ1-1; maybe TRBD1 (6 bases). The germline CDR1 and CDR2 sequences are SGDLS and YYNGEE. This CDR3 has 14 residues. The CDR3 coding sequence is TGTGCCAGCAGCGTAGCTAATCTGGGGACACCACCGTTTTTT. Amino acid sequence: CASSVANLGTPPFF.